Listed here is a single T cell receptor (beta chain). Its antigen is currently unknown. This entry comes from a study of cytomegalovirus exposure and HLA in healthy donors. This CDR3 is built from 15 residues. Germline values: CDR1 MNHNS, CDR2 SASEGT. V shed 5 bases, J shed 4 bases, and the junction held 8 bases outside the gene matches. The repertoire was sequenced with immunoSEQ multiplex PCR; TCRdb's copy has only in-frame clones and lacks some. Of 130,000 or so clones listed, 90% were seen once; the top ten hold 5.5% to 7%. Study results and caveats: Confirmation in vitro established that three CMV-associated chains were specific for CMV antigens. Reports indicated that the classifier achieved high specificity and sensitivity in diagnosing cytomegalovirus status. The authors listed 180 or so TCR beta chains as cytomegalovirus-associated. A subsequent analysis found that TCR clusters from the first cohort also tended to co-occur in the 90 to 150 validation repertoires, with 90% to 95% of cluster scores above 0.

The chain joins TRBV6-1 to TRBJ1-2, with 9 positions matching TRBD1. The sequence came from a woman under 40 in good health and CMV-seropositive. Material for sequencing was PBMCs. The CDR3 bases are TGTGCCAGCAGTCCTTTACAGGGGGCAGGCTATGGCTACACCTTC. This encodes CASSPLQGAGYGYTF.